Presented here are 18 T cell receptor beta chains from one specimen sequenced in a study of blood T cell repertoires in COVID-19. The assay was immunoSEQ multiplex PCR, and TCRdb's table has in-frame clones only and misses some. The sample holds 200,000 to 250,000 clones, 80% to 85% seen once. The sequenced sample was peripheral blood. These receptor sequences come from a woman aged 70-85 years with COVID-19, enrolled during active disease.

This chain joins TRBV4-3 and TRBJ1-6; D gene ambiguous. V shed 0 bases and J shed 7 bases, with 4 bases lying between them. The CDR3 totals 13 residues. Germline CDR1 reads LGHNA; CDR2 reads YSLEER. CDR3 nucleotide sequence: TGCGCCAGCAGCCAAGATCGGAATTCACCCCTCCACTTT. Translating it yields CASSQDRNSPLHF.

This rearrangement joins TRBV20-1 to TRBJ2-3; 12 nucleotides align to TRBD2. The germline CDR1 and CDR2 sequences are DFQATT and SNEGSKA (reference sequence). The V gene end was trimmed by 3 bases and the J gene end by 4 bases; junction bases not matched to a gene: 14. This CDR3 is built from 18 residues. CDR3 loop: CSASKKASGRALSDTQYF. CDR3 in DNA: TGCAGTGCTAGTAAGAAGGCTAGCGGGAGGGCCCTATCAGATACGCAGTATTTT.

This rearrangement joins TRBV11-2 to TRBJ1-4; 8 positions agree with TRBD1. The CDR3 runs to 15 residues. CDR1 is SGHAT and CDR2 is FQNNGV in the germline V gene. J gave up 7 bases and V 5 bases, and 9 bases lay outside the gene matches. The CDR3 DNA sequence: TGTGCCAGCAGCGGTCGGACAGGGAGGGTTGAAAAACTGTTTTTT. Its protein product is CASSGRTGRVEKLFF.

V usage is TRBV7-6 and J usage is TRBJ2-1; TRBD1 matches at 9 bases. Trimming took 5 bases from V and 8 from J; bases not matched to a gene: 10. The germline V gene has CDR1 SGHVS and CDR2 FNYEAQ. The CDR3 is 15 amino acids. The CDR3 reads CASSPAGTGFDEQFF. The CDR3 bases are TGTGCCAGCAGCCCGGCCGGGACAGGGTTCGATGAGCAGTTCTTC.

The V and J genes are TRBV24-1 and TRBJ2-2; D uncertain. This CDR3 spans 13 amino acids. Germline V gene sequence: CDR1 KGHDR, CDR2 SFDVKD. V dropped 6 bases and J dropped 4 bases, with 8 bases sitting between them. CDR3 bases: TGTGCCACCAGTAAAGAGATCACCGGGGAGCTGTTTTTT. It is translated as CATSKEITGELFF.

The rearrangement joins TRBV5-1 to TRBJ1-2; 9 bases are shared with TRBD1. CDR3 length equals 14 residues. Trimming at V came to 6 bases and at J to 5 bases, leaving 8 bases not matched to a gene. Germline V lookup: CDR1 SGHRS, CDR2 YFSETQ. The CDR3 sequence: CASTGTGPGYGYTF. The CDR3 DNA sequence: TGCGCCAGCACCGGGACAGGGCCGGGGTATGGCTACACCTTC.

The chain is built from TRBV5-1 and TRBJ2-5, with 10 bases lining up with TRBD2. V gave up 1 base and J gave up 2 bases; unmatched junction bases: 5. Germline V gene lookup returns CDR1 SGHRS and CDR2 YFSETQ. The CDR3 loop spans 16 amino acids. For the CDR3, the DNA is TGCGCCAGCAGCTTGTACACTAGCGGGGAACAAGAGACCCAGTACTTC. As protein: CASSLYTSGEQETQYF. Complete variable domain (other parts from reference TRBV5-1 and TRBJ2-5): KAGVTQTPRYLIKTRGQQVTLSCSPISGHRSVSWYQQTPGQGLQFLFEYFSETQRNKGNFPGRFSGRQFSNSRSEMNVSTLELGDSALYLCASSLYTSGEQETQYFGPGTRLLVL.

The J gene is TRBJ2-7, the V gene TRBV28; TRBD1 matches at 9 bases. This CDR3 region has 15 residues. V trimming: 6 bases; J trimming: 2 bases; junction bases outside the gene matches: 8. Germline-derived CDR1 and CDR2 are MDHEN and SYDVKM. The CDR3 sequence is CASRGPGTGTYEQYF. The DNA of the CDR3 is TGTGCCAGCAGGGGACCCGGGACAGGGACCTACGAGCAGTACTTC. Variable domain in full (rest from reference TRBV28 and TRBJ2-7): DVKVTQSSRYLVKRTGEKVFLECVQDMDHENMFWYRQDPGLGLRLIYFSYDVKMKEKGDIPEGYSVSREKKERFSLILESASTNQTSMYLCASRGPGTGTYEQYFGPGTRLTVT.

V and J are TRBV27 and TRBJ1-4, with TRBD1 matching over 12 bases. The CDR3 loop spans 19 amino acids. Germline V gene sequence: CDR1 MNHEY, CDR2 SMNVEV (reference sequence). Germline trimming cut 7 bases from V and 3 bases from J; bases unmatched to any gene: 15. In nucleotides, the CDR3 is TGTGCCAGCACTCCTCATCGTGGGACAGGGGGCATGTCTAATGAAAAACTGTTTTTT. Translation: CASTPHRGTGGMSNEKLFF.

CDR3: CASSFKSGNTEAFF. The CDR3 DNA follows: TGCGCCAGCAGCTTCAAGTCGGGGAACACTGAAGCTTTCTTT. The genes are TRBV5-1 and TRBJ1-1, with unresolved D. V was pared by 2 bases and J by 1 base, with 9 bases between. The CDR3 length is 14 residues. Per germline, CDR1 SGHRS and CDR2 YFSETQ.

The rearrangement links TRBV20-1 to TRBJ2-4; 7 bases are shared with TRBD1. The germline V gene has CDR1 DFQATT and CDR2 SNEGSKA (reference sequence). The trim removed 3 bases at V and 1 base at J, leaving 6 bases unmatched. The CDR3 extends over 15 amino acids. Here the CDR3 reads CSASDRVQAKNIQYF. Here the CDR3 DNA reads TGCAGTGCTAGTGACAGGGTCCAGGCCAAAAACATTCAGTACTTC.

The rearrangement joins TRBV10-2 to TRBJ1-1, with unresolved D. The germline V gene has CDR1 WSHSY and CDR2 SAAADI. V lost 3 bases, J lost 2 bases, and 7 bases lay in between. This CDR3 is 13 amino acids long. The CDR3 region has the DNA TGCGCCAGCAGTGAAATGGGCAACACTGAAGCTTTCTTT. It encodes CASSEMGNTEAFF.

In this sample, this clone turned up once. The V and J genes are TRBV7-2 and TRBJ1-2; 8 bases are a match to TRBD1. In germline, CDR1 is SGHTA, CDR2 FQGNSA. J lost 4 bases, V lost 8 bases, and 9 bases had no gene match. The CDR3 is made up of 14 amino acids. The CDR3 sequence is CASSGGDRFYGYTF. In DNA, the CDR3 is TGTGCCAGCTCAGGGGGGGACAGGTTCTATGGCTACACCTTC.

This chain links TRBV28 with TRBJ1-1, with 9 positions matching TRBD1. CDR1 is MDHEN, CDR2 SYDVKM, per germline. J lost 11 bases, V lost 7 bases, and 14 bases had no gene match. The CDR3 spans 14 residues. Written as DNA, the CDR3 is TGTGCCAGCAACGTACAGGGGGCTTCTCGACGGGCTTTCTTT. Protein sequence: CASNVQGASRRAFF.

This chain connects TRBV20-1 to TRBJ1-1; D unclear. Germline V lookup: CDR1 DFQATT, CDR2 SNEGSKA (reference sequence). The length of the CDR3 is 11 residues. The V end lost 0 bases, the J end lost 6 bases, and 5 bases lay between the germline ends. CDR3 sequence: CSAREHPEAFF. CDR3 sequence (DNA): TGCAGTGCTAGAGAACACCCTGAAGCTTTCTTT.

The J gene is TRBJ2-7, the V gene TRBV7-2, with 10 bases identical to TRBD1. Unmatched junction bases numbered 3, after V lost 7 bases and J lost 3 bases. Germline V gene lookup returns CDR1 SGHTA and CDR2 FQGNSA. CDR3 size: 13 residues. The CDR3 region is CASTRTGGYEQYF. CDR3 nucleotides: TGTGCCAGCACCCGGACAGGGGGCTACGAGCAGTACTTC.

The chain is built from TRBV7-9 and TRBJ2-5; D is ambiguous. V shed 5 bases and J shed 1 base, with 14 bases lying between them. The germline V gene encodes CDR1 SEHNR and CDR2 FQNEAQ (reference sequence). This CDR3 has 15 amino acids. CDR3 bases: TGTGCCAGCAGCCTGATTATCCGAGGCCAAGAGACCCAGTACTTC. It codes for CASSLIIRGQETQYF.

The chain couples TRBV3-1 (or the pseudogene TRBV3-2) to TRBJ2-2, with D maybe TRBD1 (5 bases). The CDR3 spans 18 residues. The V gene's germline CDR1 is LGHDT and CDR2 YNNKEL (reference sequence). V gave up 0 bases and J gave up 3 bases, with 17 bases separating them. CDR3 bases: TGTGCCAGCAGCCAAGATAGAAGGGGATCCACGGACACCGGGGAGCTGTTTTTT. Translating gives CASSQDRRGSTDTGELFF.